This T cell receptor beta chain was observed in a study of cytomegalovirus exposure and HLA in healthy donors. In the study overall: For the roughly 400 genotyped donors, 80% to 90% fell within the Caucasian-associated ancestry cluster.

V trimming: 4 bases; J trimming: 5 bases; junction bases outside the gene matches: 15. Germline V gene data show CDR1 as LGHNT and CDR2 as FRNRAP. CDR3 length equals 18 residues. The PCR had 60 Vbeta and 13 Jbeta primers. Generated by immunoSEQ multiplex PCR, the TCRdb table keeps only in-frame clones and is missing some. The sample holds approximately 130,000 clones, 60% to 80% seen once. Material for sequencing was PBMCs. The source of this sequence is a man aged 50 to 59 in good health and CMV-seropositive. The chain is built from TRBV12-5 and TRBJ2-5, with 11 bases aligning to TRBD1. CDR3 loop: CASGSGQGASTGGETQYF. The CDR3 region has the DNA TGTGCTAGTGGTTCTGGACAGGGGGCTTCGACGGGGGGGGAGACCCAGTACTTC.